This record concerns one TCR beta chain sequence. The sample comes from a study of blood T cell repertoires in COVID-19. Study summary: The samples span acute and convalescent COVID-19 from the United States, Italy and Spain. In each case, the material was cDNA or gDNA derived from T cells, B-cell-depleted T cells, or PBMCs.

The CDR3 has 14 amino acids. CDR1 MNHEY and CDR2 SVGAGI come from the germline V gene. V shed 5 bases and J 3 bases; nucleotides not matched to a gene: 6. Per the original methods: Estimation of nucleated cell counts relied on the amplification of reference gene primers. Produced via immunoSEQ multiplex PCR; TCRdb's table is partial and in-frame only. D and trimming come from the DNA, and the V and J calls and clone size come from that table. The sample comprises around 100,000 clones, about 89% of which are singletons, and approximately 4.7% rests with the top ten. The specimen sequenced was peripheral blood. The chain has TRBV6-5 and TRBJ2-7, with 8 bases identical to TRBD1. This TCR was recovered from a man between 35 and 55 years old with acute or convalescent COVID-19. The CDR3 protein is CASSPGQAVYEQYF. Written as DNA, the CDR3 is TGTGCCAGCAGTCCGGGACAGGCCGTCTACGAGCAGTACTTC.